This TCR beta chain is drawn from a study of blood T cell repertoires in COVID-19. Study context: The study drew acute and convalescent COVID-19 samples from the United States, Italy and Spain.

Profiling relied on immunoSEQ multiplex PCR, and the TCRdb table lists in-frame clones only, not all of them. The table has 170,000 or so clones, approximately 88% seen once. The TCR originated in a woman in her fifties or sixties with acute or convalescent COVID-19. The sequencing sample was made of peripheral blood.

CDR3 bases: TGTGCCAGCAGCCAAGATGGCCGGACAGGGGGCTCCGGGGAGCTGTTTTTT. Translation gives CASSQDGRTGGSGELFF. The chain links TRBV4-2 to TRBJ2-2; TRBD1 matches 11 bases. The CDR3 covers 17 residues. V dropped 0 bases and J dropped 6; count of bases not matched to a gene: 6. Germline CDR1 reads LGHNA; CDR2 reads YNFKEQ.